This T cell receptor (beta chain) was captured by sequencing in a study of blood T cell repertoires in COVID-19. Study-wide context: T cells, B-cell-depleted T cells, or PBMCs supplied cDNA or gDNA.

Trimming pared 7 bases from V and 6 bases from J, leaving 15 bases between. Per germline, CDR1 MNHEY and CDR2 SVGAGI. The CDR3 totals 14 residues. Sequenced by immunoSEQ multiplex PCR; TCRdb stores in-frame clones only, minus some. The data show tens of thousands of clones, around 89% seen once. The J gene is TRBJ2-2, the V gene TRBV6-5; D gene unclear. This clonotype was obtained from a man between 65 and 85 years old with active or convalescent COVID-19. Sequencing was carried out using peripheral blood. The CDR3, as DNA: TGTGCCAGCAAAATGGATCGAGGCGCCGGGGAGCTGTTTTTT. Translating it yields CASKMDRGAGELFF.